Presented here are 29 T cell receptor beta chains from one specimen sequenced in a study of OX40 agonist ivuxolimab in advanced cancers. Sequenced by immunoSEQ multiplex PCR; TCRdb stores in-frame clones only, minus some. The table shows 65,000 to 95,000 clones, with approximately 85% occurring only once. The material was CD4+ or CD8+ T cells sorted from blood, obtained in a trial of the OX40 agonist ivuxolimab. These receptors all come from an adult with an advanced solid tumor such as melanoma, head and neck, liver or kidney cancer.

V and J are TRBV5-1 and TRBJ2-1, with D perhaps TRBD1 (6 bases). Germline-derived CDR1 and CDR2 are SGHRS and YFSETQ. The V and J ends lost 2 bases and 2 bases respectively, with 11 bases between them. This CDR3 is 15 amino acids long. For the CDR3, the DNA is TGCGCCAGCAGCTTCCAGGGGCTCACCTACAATGAGCAGTTCTTC. Its protein is CASSFQGLTYNEQFF.

V is TRBV11-1 and J is TRBJ1-3, with D tentatively TRBD1 (6 bases). Germline V lookup: CDR1 SGHAT, CDR2 FQDESV (reference sequence). The V gene lost 5 bases and the J gene lost 0 bases, with 8 bases spanning the gap. The CDR3 extends over 14 amino acids. The CDR3 sequence: CASSEDSSGNTIYF. As DNA, the CDR3 is TGTGCCAGCAGCGAGGACAGCTCTGGAAACACCATATATTTT.

The sample holds a few counts of this clone. This sequence joins TRBV4-1 and TRBJ2-7; 7 bases fit TRBD2. The CDR3 covers 15 residues. The germline V gene encodes CDR1 MGHRA and CDR2 YSYEKL. V trimming: 0 bases; J trimming: 3 bases; junction bases outside the gene matches: 5. The CDR3 DNA reads as TGCGCCAGCAGCCAAGAAGGACGGGGGGACTACGAGCAGTACTTC. It codes for CASSQEGRGDYEQYF.

The chain uses TRBV7-9 and TRBJ2-3; D gene unclear. The V and J ends lost 5 bases and 0 bases respectively, with 6 bases between them. In germline, CDR1 is SEHNR, CDR2 FQNEAQ (reference sequence). The CDR3 sequence is 13 residues long. The CDR3 bases are TGTGCCAGCAGCCCCCATAGCACAGATACGCAGTATTTT. It specifies CASSPHSTDTQYF.

The chain combines TRBV7-2 with TRBJ2-7, with D possibly being TRBD2 (6 bases). The ends were cut back, 2 bases at V and 6 bases at J, with 17 bases in the middle. The CDR3 contains 15 residues. Germline values: CDR1 SGHTA, CDR2 FQGNSA. CDR3 DNA: TGTGCCAGCAGCTTAACCGGGACTCCTACTGGCGAGCAGTACTTC. Translating it yields CASSLTGTPTGEQYF.

This clone has just a few counts. This chain connects TRBV6-5 to TRBJ2-2; D uncertain. Germline CDR1 MNHEY, CDR2 SVGAGI. This CDR3 has 11 amino acids. The ends were cut back, 7 bases at V and 7 bases at J, with 7 bases in the middle. The CDR3 sequence is CASMGGGELFF. The CDR3 nucleotides are TGTGCCAGCATGGGCGGCGGGGAGCTGTTTTTT.

A remark on this clone: In the same sample, other DNA sequences code for this CDR3. The V gene is TRBV7-9, the J gene TRBJ2-3, with D perhaps matching TRBD1 or TRBD2 (5 bases each). The V and J ends lost 0 bases and 1 base respectively, with 5 bases between them. The CDR3 runs to 14 residues. In germline, CDR1 is SEHNR, CDR2 FQNEAQ (reference sequence). As DNA, the CDR3 is TGTGCCAGCAGCTTAGCGGGGGGCACAGATACGCAGTATTTT. Its protein is CASSLAGGTDTQYF.

This sequence joins TRBV4-1 and TRBJ2-3; TRBD1 matches at 7 bases. The CDR3 spans 17 residues. V gave up 0 bases and J gave up 0 bases; unmatched junction bases: 6. The V gene's germline CDR1 is MGHRA and CDR2 YSYEKL. For the CDR3, the DNA is TGCGCCAGCAGCCAAGACACCGGGACAGCAAGCACAGATACGCAGTATTTT. Translated: CASSQDTGTASTDTQYF.

The chain carries TRBV29-1 and TRBJ1-1; D remains ambiguous. The CDR3 spans 13 residues. Germline V gives CDR1 SQVTM, CDR2 ANQGSEA. Trimming shortened V by 7 bases and J by 0 bases, and 12 bases separated the two germline ends. The CDR3 loop is CSGILGLNTEAFF. In DNA form, the CDR3 reads TGCAGCGGCATACTTGGCTTGAACACTGAAGCTTTCTTT.

This chain links TRBV11-2 with TRBJ2-5; D may be TRBD1 (5 bases). The DNA end favors TRBJ2-7, so the J call may be wrong. Germline CDR1 reads SGHAT; CDR2 reads FQNNGV. The CDR3 totals 14 residues. The CDR3 is CASSLEPTGYEQYF. In DNA form, the CDR3 reads TGTGCCAGCAGCTTAGAACCCACAGGCTACGAGCAGTACTTC.

V usage is TRBV21-1 and J usage is TRBJ2-1. TRBV21-1 is designated a pseudogene. This CDR3 is built from 20 residues. The CDR3 DNA is TGTGCCAGCAGCAAAGCGCTTCAGTGCGGCAACAGAAACTTCTACAATGAGCAGTTCTTC. As protein: CASSKALQCGNRNFYNEQFF.

The chain joins TRBV2 to TRBJ1-4, with a weak D call TRBD1 (5 bases). Germline-derived CDR1 and CDR2 are SNHLY and FYNNEI. The CDR3 totals 13 residues. Trimming removed 7 bases at V and 8 bases at J, with 14 bases between. This chain's CDR3 is CASTTRGTEKLFF. DNA of the CDR3: TGTGCCAGCACCACAAGAGGGACGGAAAAACTGTTTTTT.

The V gene is TRBV4-3, the J gene TRBJ1-4; weak D call: TRBD1 (5 bases). The germline V and J ends were trimmed by 1 base and 4 bases, with 13 bases remaining between them. This CDR3 is built from 16 residues. The germline CDR1 and CDR2 sequences are LGHNA and YSLEER. The CDR3 DNA reads TGCGCCAGCAGCCAAGGGGAGAGGGGCGGTAATGAAAAACTGTTTTTT. Residues: CASSQGERGGNEKLFF.

Here the CDR3 DNA reads TGTGCCAGCAGCCTCGTGACAGCAATTAGCACAGATACGCAGTATTTT. Residues: CASSLVTAISTDTQYF. The rearrangement joins TRBV5-8 to TRBJ2-3; D possibly corresponds to TRBD1 (5 bases). Germline CDR1 SGHTS, CDR2 YDEGEE. The germline V and J ends were trimmed by 4 bases and 0 bases, with 15 bases remaining between them. The CDR3 contains 16 residues.

The chain couples TRBV10-3 to TRBJ1-2; a weak D match, TRBD1 (5 bases). Trimming stripped 6 bases from V and 8 bases from J, with 10 bases between. CDR3 size: 11 residues. Germline values: CDR1 ENHRY, CDR2 SYGVKD. This CDR3 reads CAIRETAGYTF. The CDR3 bases are TGTGCCATCAGGGAGACAGCAGGCTACACCTTC.

This chain joins TRBV7-2 and TRBJ2-5; possible D gene TRBD1, 5 bases. Trimming took 2 bases from V and 9 from J, leaving 13 bases between them. The CDR3 is 13 residues long. Germline V gene sequence: CDR1 SGHTA, CDR2 FQGNSA. The CDR3 DNA follows: TGTGCCAGCAGCTTACAGCCGGTAGGGGCCCAGTACTTC. It encodes CASSLQPVGAQYF.

The DNA of the CDR3 is TGTGCCAGCAGCGTAGAAGGAGGTCTCTCTGGAAACACCATATATTTT. Its translation is CASSVEGGLSGNTIYF. The rearrangement uses TRBV9 and TRBJ1-3; D unresolved. Between the trimmed V and J ends, which lost 0 bases and 0 bases, there was a span of 10 bases. This CDR3 has 16 amino acids. In germline, CDR1 is SGDLS, CDR2 YYNGEE.

This clone was picked up a small number of times. This chain joins TRBV5-6 and TRBJ2-3, with 10 bases matching TRBD2. Germline V gene sequence: CDR1 SGHDT, CDR2 YYEEEE. Trimming removed 2 bases from V and 1 base from J; junction bases left unmatched: 7. The CDR3 is 17 residues long. CDR3 sequence reads: CASSFLASGSGTDTQYF. CDR3 DNA sequence: TGTGCCAGCAGCTTCCTGGCTAGCGGGAGTGGCACAGATACGCAGTATTTT.

The chain joins TRBV5-1 to TRBJ2-1, with D possibly being TRBD2 (6 bases). The V and J ends lost 2 bases and 6 bases respectively, with 18 bases between them. Germline V gene lookup returns CDR1 SGHRS and CDR2 YFSETQ. The CDR3 is 16 residues long. CDR3 nucleotide sequence: TGCGCCAGCAGCTTCCGGGGACTGGGTCTGGGCAATGAGCAGTTCTTC. Amino acid sequence: CASSFRGLGLGNEQFF.

In this sample, this clone turned up a few times. The chain carries TRBV5-3 and TRBJ2-7, with D possibly being TRBD2 (6 bases). TRBV5-3 is an open reading frame whose function is uncertain. The CDR3 has 19 residues. Trimming took 0 bases from V and 5 from J, leaving 27 bases between them. CDR3 DNA: TGTGCCAGAAGCTTGGAATGGTCTCGGGCAGGCGGGGACGACCACGAGCAGTACTTC. Amino acid sequence: CARSLEWSRAGGDDHEQYF.

The chain links TRBV7-6 to TRBJ1-1; D remains unclear. The ends were cut back, 1 base at V and 3 bases at J, with 15 bases in the middle. The CDR3 has 16 residues. CDR1 is SGHVS, CDR2 FNYEAQ, per germline. The CDR3 region has the DNA TGTGCCAGCAGCTTAGGCACGTTGAGCGAGGACACTGAAGCTTTCTTT. Translated: CASSLGTLSEDTEAFF.

The chain is built from TRBV6-1 and TRBJ2-7, with 9 bases that match TRBD2. Germline CDR1 MNHNS, CDR2 SASEGT. This CDR3 comprises 12 residues. J gave up 5 bases and V 10 bases, and 6 bases lay outside the gene matches. CDR3: CATLAGRNEQYF. The CDR3 bases are TGTGCCACCCTAGCGGGAAGGAACGAGCAGTACTTC.

The V and J genes are TRBV30 and TRBJ1-1; no clear D. V lost 0 bases and J lost 4, with 12 bases in between. Per germline, CDR1 GTSNPN and CDR2 SVGIG (reference sequence). The CDR3 spans 14 residues. This CDR3 is CAWSVGRVSTEAFF. DNA for the CDR3: TGTGCCTGGAGTGTTGGGAGGGTGAGCACTGAAGCTTTCTTT.

The chain employs TRBV27 and TRBJ2-2; weak D call: TRBD1 (5 bases). V lost 2 bases and J lost 5, with 9 bases in between. The CDR3 is 14 amino acids. CDR1 and CDR2 (germline): MNHEY, SMNVEV (reference sequence). DNA of the CDR3: TGTGCCAGCAGTTTACAGGGCCAAACCGGGGAGCTGTTTTTT. It translates to CASSLQGQTGELFF.

DNA of the CDR3: TGTGCCAGCACAGAACCCGGGTCTGGCAATGAGCAGTTCTTC. Translated: CASTEPGSGNEQFF. The chain links TRBV2 to TRBJ2-1, with D unclear. CDR1 is SNHLY and CDR2 is FYNNEI in the germline V gene. V was shortened by 7 bases and J by 6 bases, with 16 bases between the two germline ends. The CDR3 loop spans 14 amino acids.

Comments on this clone: This may be a read error: a much more frequent sequence differs by one nucleotide. This chain links TRBV7-3 with TRBJ1-1; D remains unclear. Trimming shortened V by 0 bases and J by 1 base, and 3 bases separated the two germline ends. Germline values: CDR1 SGHTA, CDR2 FQGTGA. This CDR3 is built from 13 residues. The CDR3 loop is CASSLTENTEAFF. The CDR3 DNA follows: TGTGCCAGCAGCTTAACAGAGAACACTGAAGCTTTCTTT.

This clone was recorded only once. The chain links TRBV23-1 to TRBJ1-2; D may be TRBD1 (5 bases). TRBV23-1 is recorded as an ORF, its role being uncertain. Trimming left V 8 bases short and J 4 bases short, with 11 bases between. This CDR3 comprises 12 residues. CDR3 region: CASRGRVYGYTF. DNA for the CDR3: TGCGCCAGCCGCGGCAGGGTCTATGGCTACACCTTC.

V gene TRBV15 combines with J gene TRBJ2-7; maybe TRBD1 (5 bases). This CDR3 has 14 amino acids. V was trimmed by 0 bases and J by 2 bases, leaving 8 bases between them. CDR1 and CDR2 from the germline V gene are LNHNV and YYDKDF (reference sequence). The CDR3 protein is CATSRDTGPYEQYF. Written as DNA, the CDR3 is TGTGCCACCAGCAGAGATACAGGTCCCTACGAGCAGTACTTC.

The CDR3 loop is CASSLWPLRDTEAFF. The CDR3, as DNA: TGTGCCAGCAGCTTATGGCCGCTCAGAGACACTGAAGCTTTCTTT. The chain joins TRBV11-1 to TRBJ1-1; D remains unclear. The germline CDR1 and CDR2 sequences are SGHAT and FQDESV (reference sequence). CDR3 length: 15 amino acids. V was trimmed by 2 bases and J by 3 bases, leaving 13 bases between them.